The T cell receptor beta chain described here comes from a study of shared clonotypes between healthy human individuals. Here immunoSEQ multiplex PCR was the method, and the copy in TCRdb shows in-frame clones only, minus some. The sample lists around 1.5 million clones, about 98% occurring once. CDR1 and CDR2 from the germline V gene are MDHEN and SYDVKM. CDR3 length equals 14 residues. V was shortened by 5 bases and J by 2 bases, with 10 bases between the two germline ends. This clone was detected only a few times. This clonotype originated in a man aged 30 to 39 in good health. Specimen: naive CD4+ T cells sorted from blood. This sample's subset: CD45RA+ positively selected. This sequence joins TRBV28 and TRBJ1-5; the D is unclear. The CDR3 sequence is CASSGPVGNQPQHF. CDR3 sequence (DNA): TGTGCCAGCAGTGGCCCCGTGGGCAATCAGCCCCAGCATTTT.